The next 4 T cell receptor beta chains were all read from a single sample in a study of CDR3 diversity in severe acne. TCRdb used MiXCR to reprocess the PCR reads, holding one entry per CDR3 protein. The data hold some 84,000 distinct CDR3 sequences, with roughly 52% observed a single time. The sample taken for sequencing was blood. These receptors came from a male donor in good health, serving as a control.

V and J are TRBV29-1 and TRBJ2-7, with TRBD1 as a possible D gene (6 bases). The V end lost 5 bases, the J end lost 5 bases, and 19 bases lay between the germline ends. Germline CDR1 and CDR2: SQVTM and ANQGSEA. The CDR3 totals 14 residues. The CDR3 DNA reads as TGCAGCGTTCAACATGTTGTGGGGGCTAACGAGCAGTACTTC. Amino acids: CSVQHVVGANEQYF.

The V call is TRBV12-3 or TRBV12-4, the J call TRBJ1-5; 7 nucleotides agree with TRBD1. Losses at the gene ends were 5 bases for V and 4 bases for J; bases not matched to a gene: 8. CDR3 length equals 15 residues. CDR3 sequence reads: CASSPTGTDNQPQHF. The CDR3 nucleotides are TGTGCCAGCAGTCCAACGGGGACAGATAATCAGCCCCAGCATTTT.

The V and J genes are TRBV9 and TRBJ1-6; maybe TRBD1 (5 bases). The CDR3 contains 15 residues. Looked up from germline, CDR1 is SGDLS and CDR2 is YYNGEE. The V and J ends lost 5 bases and 7 bases respectively, with 16 bases between them. The CDR3: CASRAGGTGNSPLHF. CDR3 nucleotide sequence: TGTGCCAGCAGGGCCGGAGGGACGGGAAATTCACCCCTCCACTTT. Combining the CDR3 with reference TRBV9 and TRBJ1-6 gives the whole variable domain DSGVTQTPKHLITATGQRVTLRCSPRSGDLSVYWYQQSLDQGLQFLIQYYNGEERAKGNILERFSAQQFPDLHSELNLSSLELGDSALYFCASRAGGTGNSPLHFGNGTRLTVT.

The chain joins TRBV5-1 to TRBJ2-5, with D possibly TRBD2 on 6 matching bases. CDR1 is SGHRS and CDR2 is YFSETQ in the germline V gene. The V end lost 4 bases, the J end lost 5 bases, and 18 bases lay between the germline ends. The CDR3 sequence is 15 residues long. Written as DNA, the CDR3 is TGCGCCAGCAGCGGGACTCCAAGGGGAACGGAGACCCAGTACTTC. Its protein is CASSGTPRGTETQYF.